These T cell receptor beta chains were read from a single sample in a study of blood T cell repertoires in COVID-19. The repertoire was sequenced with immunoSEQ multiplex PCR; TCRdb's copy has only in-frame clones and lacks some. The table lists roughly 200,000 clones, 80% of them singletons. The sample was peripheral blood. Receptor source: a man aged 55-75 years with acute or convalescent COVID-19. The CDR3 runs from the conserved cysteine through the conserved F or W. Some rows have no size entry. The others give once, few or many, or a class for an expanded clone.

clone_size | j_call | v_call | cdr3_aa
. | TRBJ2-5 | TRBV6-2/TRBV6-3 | CASSKGLAGSRRETQYF
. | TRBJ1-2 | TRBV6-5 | CASSYGTGNYGYTF
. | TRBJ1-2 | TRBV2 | CASSDEDRGYGYTF
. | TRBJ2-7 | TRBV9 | CASSVGSGTGDYEQYF
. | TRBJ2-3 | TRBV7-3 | CASSPAGVEDTQYF
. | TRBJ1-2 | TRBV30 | CARWGGMRDGYTF
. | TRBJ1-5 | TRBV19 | CASRSRDTQQPQHF
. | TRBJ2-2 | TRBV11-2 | CASSLPGELFF
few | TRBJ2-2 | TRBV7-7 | CASSRGQDTGELFF
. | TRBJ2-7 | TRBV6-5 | CATRLERGARYEQYF
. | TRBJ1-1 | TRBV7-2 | CASSLVRTEAFF
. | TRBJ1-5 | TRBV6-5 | CASSLRGRQPQHF
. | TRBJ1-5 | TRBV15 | CATSRSEGARQPQHF
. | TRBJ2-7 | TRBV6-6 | CASSPTGYYEQYF
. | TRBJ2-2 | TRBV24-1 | CATSDRSGTGTGELFF
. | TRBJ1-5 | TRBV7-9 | CASSPEPQHF
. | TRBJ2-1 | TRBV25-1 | CATWDSEGAYNEQFF
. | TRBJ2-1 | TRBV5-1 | CASSLDPLATEEQFF
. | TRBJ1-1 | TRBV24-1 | CATSDFREAFF
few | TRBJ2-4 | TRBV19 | CASSTRQGDKAKNIQYF
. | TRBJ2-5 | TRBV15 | CATSSPGLAGRETQYF
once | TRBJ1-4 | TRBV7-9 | CASSLLAGQGTTNEKLFF
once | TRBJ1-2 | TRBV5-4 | CASSPEATPYGYTF
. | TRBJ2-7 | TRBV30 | CAWSVSGRIAYEQYF
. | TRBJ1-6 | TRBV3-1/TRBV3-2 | CASSQVYQVDNSPLHF
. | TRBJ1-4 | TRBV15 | CATSRDRPGRGEKLFF
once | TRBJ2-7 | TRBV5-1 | CASSLGQGSSYEQYF
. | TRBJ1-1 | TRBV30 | CAWSVETGTGARRTAFF
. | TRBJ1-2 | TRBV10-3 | CAISESNRQGRGYTF
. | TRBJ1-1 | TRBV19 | CASSIQGGGYTEAFF
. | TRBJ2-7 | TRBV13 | CASSLDFGVRGHEQYF
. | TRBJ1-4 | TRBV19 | CASSGYRGLVEKLFF
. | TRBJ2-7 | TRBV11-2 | CASSLGRKGPVYEQYF
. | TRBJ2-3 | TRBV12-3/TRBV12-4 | CASSLFGDTQYF
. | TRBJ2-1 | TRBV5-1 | CASSLVPASGGATGNEQFF